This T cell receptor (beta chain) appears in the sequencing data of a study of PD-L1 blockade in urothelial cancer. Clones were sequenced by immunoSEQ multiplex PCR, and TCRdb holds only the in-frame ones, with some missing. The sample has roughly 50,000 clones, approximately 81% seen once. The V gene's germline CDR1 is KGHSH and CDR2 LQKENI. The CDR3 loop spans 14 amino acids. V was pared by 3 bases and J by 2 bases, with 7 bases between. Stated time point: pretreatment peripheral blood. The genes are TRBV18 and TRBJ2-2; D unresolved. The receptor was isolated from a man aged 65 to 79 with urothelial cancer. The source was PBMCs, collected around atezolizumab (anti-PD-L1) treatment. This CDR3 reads CASSPTQNTGELFF. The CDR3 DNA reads TGTGCCAGCTCACCGACACAAAACACCGGGGAGCTGTTTTTT.